The rows below give T cell receptor beta chains drawn from one sample of a study of cytotoxic CD8 clonotypes in ibrutinib-treated CLL. The method was immunoSEQ multiplex PCR; TCRdb's version includes in-frame clones alone and lacks a portion of them. The repertoire consists of more than 200,000 clones, with roughly 70% occurring once and the leading ten covering roughly 14%. Sequencing was performed on PBMCs, taken after 24 months of ibrutinib treatment. The origin of the receptors is a human donor with chronic lymphocytic leukemia. The CDR3 runs from the conserved cysteine through the conserved F or W. Each record gives: J gene, clone size, V gene, D gene, CDR3 DNA, CDR3 protein. The D gene is left open where the match is weak. Not all rows give a size; the values are once, few, many and, for expanded clones, a class.

J: TRBJ1-1; size: -; V: TRBV29-1; D: -; DNA: TGCAGCGTTGGCGAAGGGGGGAACACTGAAGCTTTCTTT; CDR3: CSVGEGGNTEAFF
J: TRBJ1-2; size: -; V: TRBV13; D: -; DNA: TGTGCCAGCAGCTTACCCAGACATGGCTACACCTTC; CDR3: CASSLPRHGYTF
J: TRBJ1-1; size: few; V: TRBV7-9; D: -; DNA: TGTGCCAGCAGCTTACAAGACACCTTATTTGGCACTGAAGCTTTCTTT; CDR3: CASSLQDTLFGTEAFF
J: TRBJ1-4; size: -; V: TRBV14; D: -; DNA: TGTGCCAGCAGCCAGGGCCTCAATGAAAAACTGTTTTTT; CDR3: CASSQGLNEKLFF
J: TRBJ2-1; size: -; V: TRBV27; D: TRBD2; DNA: TGTGCCAGCAGTTTTCTGCGGGAGGAACACAATGAGCAGTTCTTC; CDR3: CASSFLREEHNEQFF
J: TRBJ1-1; size: -; V: TRBV28; D: -; DNA: TGTGCCAGCAGTGTTGCGCGCGAAGCTTTCTTT; CDR3: CASSVAREAFF
J: TRBJ1-4; size: -; V: TRBV28; D: -; DNA: TGTGCCAGCAGTTTCCTCTCAACTAATGAAAAACTGTTTTTT; CDR3: CASSFLSTNEKLFF
J: TRBJ1-4; size: -; V: TRBV29-1; D: -; DNA: TGCAGCGTGGACGGGGTCAGGGGTCCAACTAATGAAAAACTGTTTTTT; CDR3: CSVDGVRGPTNEKLFF
J: TRBJ2-3; size: -; V: TRBV28; D: TRBD2; DNA: TGTGCCAGCACCTCGGGAGGGGTGGGCACAGATACGCAGTATTTT; CDR3: CASTSGGVGTDTQYF
J: TRBJ2-3; size: -; V: TRBV27; D: TRBD1; DNA: TGTGCCAGCAGACAACAGGGGCCAGATACGCAGTATTTT; CDR3: CASRQQGPDTQYF
J: TRBJ1-2; size: -; V: TRBV27; D: -; DNA: TGTGCCAGCAGTTCCATCGGGGCTAACTATGGCTACACCTTC; CDR3: CASSSIGANYGYTF
J: TRBJ1-2; size: -; V: TRBV2; D: TRBD1; DNA: TGTGCCAGCAGTGATCGGACAGGGGGACGTGGCTACACCTTC; CDR3: CASSDRTGGRGYTF
J: TRBJ2-1; size: -; V: TRBV5-1; D: -; DNA: TGCGCCAGCAGCTTGCCTAGCCCCTCGGGCAATGAGCAGTTCTTC; CDR3: CASSLPSPSGNEQFF
J: TRBJ1-1; size: once; V: TRBV5-1; D: -; DNA: TGCGCCAGCAGCTTGGGGGCAGGCGGAATGAACACTGAAGCTTTCTTT; CDR3: CASSLGAGGMNTEAFF
J: TRBJ2-7; size: -; V: TRBV5-1; D: TRBD2; DNA: TGCGCCAGCAGTCCGACTAGCGGGAGGGCCTACGAGCAGTACTTC; CDR3: CASSPTSGRAYEQYF
J: TRBJ2-1; size: -; V: TRBV11-2; D: TRBD2; DNA: TGTGCCAGCAGCTTAGACAGGGAGGGTGAGCAGTTCTTC; CDR3: CASSLDREGEQFF
J: TRBJ2-2; size: -; V: TRBV13; D: -; DNA: TGTGCCAGCAGCTCAGGGATAGGCTCCGGGGAGCTGTTTTTT; CDR3: CASSSGIGSGELFF
J: TRBJ2-2; size: -; V: TRBV7-8; D: TRBD1; DNA: TGTGCCAGCAGCTTGGGGGCCGGGACAGTAAACACCGGGGAGCTGTTTTTT; CDR3: CASSLGAGTVNTGELFF
J: TRBJ2-7; size: -; V: TRBV2; D: TRBD2; DNA: TGTGCCAGCAGTGTCCAAGGACTAGCGGGAGTCTACGAGCAGTACTTC; CDR3: CASSVQGLAGVYEQYF
J: TRBJ2-2; size: few; V: TRBV7-9; D: TRBD2; DNA: TGTGCCAGCAGCCCGACTAGCGGGAAGAAGGAGCTGTTTTTT; CDR3: CASSPTSGKKELFF
J: TRBJ1-6; size: -; V: TRBV18; D: TRBD1; DNA: TGTGCCAGCTCCCACGGACAGGGGGCTAATTCACCCCTCCACTTT; CDR3: CASSHGQGANSPLHF
J: TRBJ2-3; size: -; V: TRBV5-1; D: TRBD2; DNA: TGCGCCAGCAGCTTGGCCATGAGACTAGCGGGATCTGATACGCAGTATTTT; CDR3: CASSLAMRLAGSDTQYF
J: TRBJ2-1; size: once; V: TRBV27; D: -; DNA: TGTGCCACTTCGACAGTTGGGTCCTTAAGCTCCTACAATGAGCAGTTCTTC; CDR3: CATSTVGSLSSYNEQFF
J: TRBJ2-4; size: once; V: TRBV7-2; D: -; DNA: TGTGCCAGCAGCTTCGATCAGGGAAGGAGCATTCAGTACTTC; CDR3: CASSFDQGRSIQYF
J: TRBJ2-1; size: -; V: TRBV30; D: -; DNA: TGTGCCTGGGGCGTACAGGGATCATACAATGAGCAGTTCTTC; CDR3: CAWGVQGSYNEQFF
J: TRBJ1-5; size: few; V: TRBV28; D: -; DNA: TGTGCCAGCAGCTTTAACCCTCCTCTCTTTTATAGCAATCAGCCCCAGCATTTT; CDR3: CASSFNPPLFYSNQPQHF
J: TRBJ2-7; size: -; V: TRBV18; D: -; DNA: TGTGCCAGCTCACCCCATCCCGACGAGCAGTACTTC; CDR3: CASSPHPDEQYF
J: TRBJ2-7; size: -; V: TRBV19; D: TRBD2; DNA: TGTGCCAGTAGTATTGAAGCGGGATACGAGCAGTACTTC; CDR3: CASSIEAGYEQYF
J: TRBJ2-7; size: -; V: TRBV27; D: -; DNA: TGTGCCAGCAGTTCCCCCTCGCTTCCCCTTAGGGAGCAGTACTTC; CDR3: CASSSPSLPLREQYF
J: TRBJ2-7; size: -; V: TRBV15; D: -; DNA: TGTGCCACCCCCCGACGTGGACGGTTCAAGGACGAGCAGTACTTC; CDR3: CATPRRGRFKDEQYF
J: TRBJ2-3; size: -; V: TRBV27; D: -; DNA: TGTGCCAGCAGTTTAGAACGGATAACAGATACGCAGTATTTT; CDR3: CASSLERITDTQYF
J: TRBJ1-5; size: -; V: TRBV18; D: -; DNA: TGTGCCAGCTCACCCATGGGAATTAGCAATCAGCCCCAGCATTTT; CDR3: CASSPMGISNQPQHF
J: TRBJ2-2; size: -; V: TRBV19; D: -; DNA: TGTGCCAGTAGTATAGATCTATACGAGGGGTACGGCACCGGGGAGCTGTTTTTT; CDR3: CASSIDLYEGYGTGELFF
J: TRBJ2-7; size: -; V: TRBV9; D: -; DNA: TGTGCCAGCAGCACAGGAGGCGGGGCTAGCGCGACCTACGAGCAGTACTTC; CDR3: CASSTGGGASATYEQYF
J: TRBJ2-3; size: -; V: TRBV18; D: TRBD1; DNA: TGTGCCAGCTCACTGATTGGACAGGGGACCCCCACAGATACGCAGTATTTT; CDR3: CASSLIGQGTPTDTQYF
J: TRBJ2-7; size: once; V: TRBV27; D: TRBD2; DNA: TGTGCCAGCAGGCGGGAGGGCCTCTTGAACGAGCAGTACTTC; CDR3: CASRREGLLNEQYF